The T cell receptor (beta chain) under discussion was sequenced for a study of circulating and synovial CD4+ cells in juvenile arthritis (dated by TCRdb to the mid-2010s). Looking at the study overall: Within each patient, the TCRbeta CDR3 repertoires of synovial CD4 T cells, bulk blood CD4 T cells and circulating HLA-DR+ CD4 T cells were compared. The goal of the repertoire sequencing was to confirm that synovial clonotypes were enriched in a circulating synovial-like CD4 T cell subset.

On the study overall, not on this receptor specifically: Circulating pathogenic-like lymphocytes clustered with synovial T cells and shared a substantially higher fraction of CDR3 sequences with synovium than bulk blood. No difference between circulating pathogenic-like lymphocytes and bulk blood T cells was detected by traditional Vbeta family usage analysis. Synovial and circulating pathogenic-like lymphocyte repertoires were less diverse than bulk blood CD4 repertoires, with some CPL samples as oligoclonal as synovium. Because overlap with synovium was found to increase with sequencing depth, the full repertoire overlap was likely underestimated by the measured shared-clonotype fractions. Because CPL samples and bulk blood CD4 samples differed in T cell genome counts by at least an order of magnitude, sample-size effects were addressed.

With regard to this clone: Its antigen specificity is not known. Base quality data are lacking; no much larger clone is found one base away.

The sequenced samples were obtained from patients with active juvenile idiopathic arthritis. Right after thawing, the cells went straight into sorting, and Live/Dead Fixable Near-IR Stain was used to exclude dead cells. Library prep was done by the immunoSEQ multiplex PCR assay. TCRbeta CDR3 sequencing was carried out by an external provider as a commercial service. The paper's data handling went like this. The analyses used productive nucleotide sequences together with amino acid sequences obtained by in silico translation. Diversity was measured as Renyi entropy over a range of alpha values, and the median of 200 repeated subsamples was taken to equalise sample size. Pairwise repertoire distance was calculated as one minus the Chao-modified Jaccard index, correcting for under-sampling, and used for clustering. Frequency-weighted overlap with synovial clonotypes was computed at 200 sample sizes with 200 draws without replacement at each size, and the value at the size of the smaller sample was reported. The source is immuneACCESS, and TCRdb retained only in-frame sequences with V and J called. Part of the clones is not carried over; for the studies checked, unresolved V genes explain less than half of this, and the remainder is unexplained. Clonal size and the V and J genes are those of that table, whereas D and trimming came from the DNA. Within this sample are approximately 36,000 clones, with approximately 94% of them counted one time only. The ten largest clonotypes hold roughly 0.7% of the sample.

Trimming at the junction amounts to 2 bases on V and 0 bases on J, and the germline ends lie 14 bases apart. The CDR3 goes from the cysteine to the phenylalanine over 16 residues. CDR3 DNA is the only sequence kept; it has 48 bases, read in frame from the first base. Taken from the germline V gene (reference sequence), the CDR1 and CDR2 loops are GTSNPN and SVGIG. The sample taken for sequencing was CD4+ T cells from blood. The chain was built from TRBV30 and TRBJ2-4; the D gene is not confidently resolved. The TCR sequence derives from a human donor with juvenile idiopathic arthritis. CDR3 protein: CAWSPPVPQAKNIQYF. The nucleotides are TGTGCCTGGAGTCCCCCGGTACCCCAAGCCAAAAACATTCAGTACTTC.